This paragraph reports one T cell receptor (beta chain). Its target is not known. Collection of about 9.4 milliliters of peripheral blood was performed for each donor. The data derive from a study of blood T cells in healthy people across ages. The study, taken as a whole, reports: Investigators viewed diversity estimates from one million T cells as underestimates, the study reported.

The germline V gene has CDR1 MNHNY and CDR2 SVGAGI (reference sequence). The germline V and J ends were trimmed by 7 bases and 0 bases, with 10 bases remaining between them. This CDR3 is 13 amino acids long. Using a J-beta primer mix together with a sample-barcoded 5' primer, a second PCR was run for roughly 7 to 12 cycles. A template-switch adaptor with 12 random nucleotides tagged each cDNA molecule. From the 5' RACE reads, TCRdb called clonotypes with MiXCR, one entry per CDR3 protein. The table shows roughly 1,800,000 distinct CDR3 sequences, with about 49% occurring only once. The receptor's source is a woman in her 40s in good health. Sequenced material: blood. The chain combines TRBV6-6 with TRBJ2-7; D call uncertain. The CDR3 region has the DNA TGTGCCAGCAATTGGGGATCCTCCTACGAGCAGTACTTC. Translation gives CASNWGSSYEQYF.